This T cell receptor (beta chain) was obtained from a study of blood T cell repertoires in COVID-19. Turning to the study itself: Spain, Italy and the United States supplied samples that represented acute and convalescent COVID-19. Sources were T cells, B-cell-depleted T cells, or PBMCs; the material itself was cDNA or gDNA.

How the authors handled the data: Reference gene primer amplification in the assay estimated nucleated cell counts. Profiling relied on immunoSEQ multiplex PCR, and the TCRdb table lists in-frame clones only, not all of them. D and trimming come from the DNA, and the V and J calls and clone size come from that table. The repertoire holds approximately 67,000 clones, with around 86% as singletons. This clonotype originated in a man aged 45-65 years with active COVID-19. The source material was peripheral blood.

CDR3 protein: CASSHGTSGSTDTQYF. CDR3 sequence (DNA): TGTGCCAGCAGCCACGGGACTAGCGGGAGCACAGATACGCAGTATTTT. The chain carries TRBV7-9 and TRBJ2-3; 12 bases line up with TRBD2. Germline trimming cut 5 bases from V and 0 bases from J; bases unmatched to any gene: 3. The germline CDR1 and CDR2 sequences are SEHNR and FQNEAQ (reference sequence). The CDR3 length is 16 residues.